This T cell receptor (beta chain) appears in the sequencing data of a study of neurological immune-mediated disorders. Notes on the study in general: Multiple sclerosis patients had less TCR clonal expansion than even healthy controls, unlike HTLV-1-associated myelopathy.

This clonotype was recorded at least ten times. The antigen remains undetermined. It was blood bank volunteers in Maryland, USA who made up the healthy controls. For the unsorted libraries, 2 million PBMCs stored at -80 C served as input. As for the cDNA, it was generated by 5'RACE with 10-nucleotide random UMIs. TCRdb called the 5' RACE reads again in MiXCR, with one record for every CDR3 protein. The sample consists of 25,000 to 30,000 distinct CDR3 sequences, 6.6% of them appearing once. This TCR derives from a woman between 45 and 60 years old in good health. Specimen: PBMCs.

CDR3 bases: TGCAGTGCCCCCATCGGCGGAAACAATGAGCAGTTCTTC. It encodes CSAPIGGNNEQFF. The V gene is TRBV20-1, the J gene TRBJ2-1, with no clear D. Germline lookup yields CDR1 DFQATT and CDR2 SNEGSKA (reference sequence). V was cut by 6 bases and J by 5 bases, with 14 bases left in between. This CDR3 contains 13 residues.